This passage covers 7 T cell receptor beta chains from one sample sequenced in a study of regulatory T cells in long-lasting Graves disease. Regarding time point: persistent/refractory GD, antithyroid drugs over 5 years with positive TRAb. PBMC-extracted RNA yielded the TCR library. For TCR beta, libraries came from iRepertoire HTBI primers and Arm-PCR of CDR3 regions. TCRdb processed the multiplex PCR reads anew with MiXCR; each CDR3 protein has one entry. The sample has roughly 500,000 distinct CDR3 sequences; approximately 23% are singletons. Source: peripheral blood mononuclear cells (PBMCs), taken when the disease was refractory, from a patient treated with antithyroid drugs. The receptors here all came from a female donor with Graves disease.

V and J are TRBV5-1 and TRBJ1-4; 7 bases agree with TRBD1. V was pared by 0 bases and J by 5 bases, with 7 bases of the junction left unmatched. Germline values: CDR1 SGHRS, CDR2 YFSETQ. The CDR3 runs to 16 residues. The CDR3 here is CASSLVTGNPNEKLFF. Written as DNA, the CDR3 is TGCGCCAGCAGCTTGGTGACAGGGAACCCCAATGAAAAACTGTTTTTT.

The gene calls are TRBV3-1 and TRBJ2-2, with 9 bases lining up with TRBD1. The CDR3 totals 15 residues. V lost 4 bases, J lost 8 bases, and 8 bases stayed unmatched. CDR1 is LGHDT and CDR2 is YNNKEL in the germline V gene (reference sequence). The CDR3 region has the DNA TGTGCCAGCAGCCGGGGACAGGGATCATCGGGGGAGCTGTTTTTT. This codes for CASSRGQGSSGELFF.

This clonotype was seen more than once but under ten times. CDR3 loop: CSARGGTGYSNQPQHF. In nucleotides, the CDR3 is TGCAGTGCTAGAGGCGGGACAGGTTATAGCAATCAGCCCCAGCATTTT. The V call is TRBV20-1, the J call TRBJ1-5, with 8 bases aligning to TRBD1. Germline CDR1 and CDR2: DFQATT and SNEGSKA (reference sequence). The CDR3 has 16 amino acids. Unmatched junction bases numbered 5, after V lost 1 base and J lost 0 bases.

This clonotype was observed once. The chain couples TRBV29-1 to TRBJ2-3, with 8 bases identical to TRBD1. Germline loops: CDR1 SQVTM, CDR2 ANQGSEA. V dropped 4 bases and J dropped 1; count of bases not matched to a gene: 4. CDR3 length: 14 residues. This CDR3 is CSVVGQGGTDTQYF. In DNA form, the CDR3 reads TGCAGCGTTGTTGGACAGGGAGGCACAGATACGCAGTATTTT.

This clonotype was seen many times. V is TRBV10-3 and J is TRBJ1-4; D might be TRBD1 (5 bases). The V and J ends lost 0 bases and 0 bases respectively, with 11 bases between them. The CDR3 totals 17 residues. Germline-derived CDR1 and CDR2 are ENHRY and SYGVKD. CDR3 protein: CAISESGPGATNEKLFF. The CDR3 coding sequence is TGTGCCATCAGTGAGTCCGGACCGGGGGCAACTAATGAAAAACTGTTTTTT.

This clonotype was recorded a few times. The J gene is TRBJ1-1, the V gene TRBV6-1; TRBD1 matches at 7 bases. CDR1 and CDR2 from the germline V gene are MNHNS and SASEGT. Trimming cost V 6 bases and J 7 bases; bases outside gene matches: 8. This CDR3 region has 13 residues. CDR3 region: CASRPGQAFEAFF. In DNA, the CDR3 is TGTGCCAGCAGGCCCGGACAGGCGTTTGAAGCTTTCTTT.

The rearrangement uses TRBV29-1 and TRBJ2-3; 7 bases align to TRBD1. This CDR3 is built from 13 residues. Trimming cost V 5 bases and J 3 bases; bases outside gene matches: 5. Per the germline V gene, CDR1 is SQVTM and CDR2 is ANQGSEA. CDR3 bases: TGCAGCGTTCCAGGGGGAAAAACAGATACGCAGTATTTT. Translating it yields CSVPGGKTDTQYF.